A single sample is the source of the 18 T cell receptor beta chains below, sequenced in a study of graft-versus-host responses after intestinal transplantation. The repertoire was sequenced with immunoSEQ multiplex PCR; TCRdb's copy has only in-frame clones and lacks some. Found here are 88,000 or so clones, almost 90% of them singletons; the top ten hold approximately 0.11%. For these TCRs, the target antigens are not known. Sequenced material: unstimulated CD4+ T cells sorted from spleen or lymph node cells, taken before intestinal transplant. These receptors originate from a human donor who received an intestinal transplant.

This chain links TRBV5-4 with TRBJ1-6; 7 nucleotides line up with TRBD1. The junction had 7 bases not matched to a gene; V was cut back by 6 bases and J by 7 bases. The CDR3 runs 14 residues. Germline V gene sequence: CDR1 SGHNT, CDR2 YYREEE (reference sequence). As DNA, the CDR3 is TGTGCCAGCACCGACAGGGAAGAGAATTCACCCCTCCACTTT. This gives the protein CASTDREENSPLHF.

The V call is TRBV23-1, the J call TRBJ2-6, with D tentatively TRBD1 (6 bases). TRBV23-1 is an ORF for which the function is uncertain. Trimming stripped 3 bases from V and 4 bases from J, with 16 bases between. This CDR3 spans 17 amino acids. CDR3 in DNA: TGCGCCAGCAGTCAGGCTCACAGGGCGTCAGGGGCCAACGTCCTGACTTTC. Translation gives CASSQAHRASGANVLTF.

This clone was counted once. V is TRBV9 and J is TRBJ2-1; unclear D gene. CDR3 length equals 15 residues. Germline V gene lookup returns CDR1 SGDLS and CDR2 YYNGEE. Trimming removed 3 bases from V and 0 bases from J, with 10 bases in between. The CDR3 DNA sequence: TGTGCCAGCAGCGCACAGTCCAGCTCCTACAATGAGCAGTTCTTC. The encoded protein is CASSAQSSSYNEQFF.

The rearrangement links TRBV7-9 to TRBJ1-1, with TRBD1 identical over 8 bases. Losses at the gene ends were 7 bases for V and 6 bases for J; bases not matched to a gene: 10. The CDR3 has 14 residues. Germline CDR1 SEHNR, CDR2 FQNEAQ (reference sequence). CDR3 DNA sequence: TGTGCCAGCACCACAAACCCACAGGGGGCTGAAGCTTTCTTT. Amino acid sequence: CASTTNPQGAEAFF.

This clone has just one count. The J gene is TRBJ1-2, the V gene TRBV6-5; possible D gene TRBD1, 6 bases. Trimming stripped 2 bases from V and 0 bases from J, with 10 bases between. CDR3 length: 15 residues. Germline V gene sequence: CDR1 MNHEY, CDR2 SVGAGI. DNA of the CDR3: TGTGCCAGCAGTTACACCACAGGGACTAACTATGGCTACACCTTC. Amino acid sequence: CASSYTTGTNYGYTF.

V gene TRBV12-5 combines with J gene TRBJ2-1; 8 nucleotides line up with TRBD2. The germline CDR1 and CDR2 sequences are LGHNT and FRNRAP. The CDR3 has 14 amino acids. V lost 6 bases to trimming and J lost 8 bases; unmatched junction nucleotides: 9. The CDR3, as DNA: TGTGCTAGTGGCTCCGGACTAGCTAGATATGAGCAGTTCTTC. It translates to CASGSGLARYEQFF.

The V gene is TRBV5-5, the J gene TRBJ1-1; the match to TRBD1 covers 7 bases. The CDR3 is made up of 15 amino acids. Losses at the gene ends were 1 base for V and 3 bases for J; bases not matched to a gene: 6. CDR1 SGHKS and CDR2 YYEKEE come from the germline V gene (reference sequence). The CDR3 is CASSLSGGWDTEAFF. Written as DNA, the CDR3 is TGTGCCAGCAGCTTGTCAGGGGGTTGGGACACTGAAGCTTTCTTT.

This chain connects TRBV6-1 to TRBJ2-7; TRBD2 matches at 9 bases. CDR3 length equals 14 residues. The V gene's germline CDR1 is MNHNS and CDR2 SASEGT. The V segment lost 7 bases and the J segment 1 base; nucleotides outside the gene matches: 5. The CDR3 region has the DNA TGTGCCAGCATACAGCGGGGGGTGTCCTACGAGCAGTACTTC. Its protein is CASIQRGVSYEQYF.

The chain recombines TRBV9 with TRBJ2-2, with 7 bases identical to TRBD1. The V gene end was trimmed by 5 bases and the J gene end by 2 bases; junction bases not matched to a gene: 9. The germline V gene has CDR1 SGDLS and CDR2 YYNGEE. The CDR3 runs 16 residues. The CDR3 DNA reads as TGTGCCAGCAGTCACACAGGGGCCCCAAACACCGGGGAGCTGTTTTTT. It codes for CASSHTGAPNTGELFF.

The chain has TRBV7-9 and TRBJ2-1, with 7 bases identical to TRBD1. V lost 1 base and J lost 0; bases outside the gene matches: 9. The CDR3 has 18 amino acids. CDR1 is SEHNR, CDR2 FQNEAQ, per germline (reference sequence). This chain's CDR3 is CASSLGEGGPSSYNEQFF. The CDR3 DNA follows: TGTGCCAGCAGCTTAGGCGAAGGGGGCCCAAGCTCCTACAATGAGCAGTTCTTC.

The chain has TRBV4-1 and TRBJ2-2, with a tentative D call TRBD1 (6 bases). CDR1 is MGHRA, CDR2 YSYEKL, per germline. V was cut by 1 base and J by 2 bases, with 11 bases left in between. This CDR3 has 16 amino acids. CDR3 DNA: TGCGCCAGCAGCCAAGTCGGGACACCCAACACCGGGGAGCTGTTTTTT. Its protein is CASSQVGTPNTGELFF.

This sequence joins TRBV6-1 and TRBJ1-2; possible D gene TRBD1, 6 bases. This CDR3 contains 13 residues. CDR1 MNHNS and CDR2 SASEGT come from the germline V gene. The germline V and J ends were trimmed by 10 bases and 3 bases, with 15 bases remaining between them. The CDR3 region has the DNA TGTGCCACCCAGTGGGGGGGGCACTATGGCTACACCTTC. It specifies CATQWGGHYGYTF.

The chain uses TRBV14 and TRBJ2-2; a possible D gene is TRBD1 (6 bases). This CDR3 is 17 amino acids long. Germline V CDR1 and CDR2: SGHDN, FVKESK. The V end lost 4 bases, the J end lost 5 bases, and 20 bases lay between the germline ends. CDR3 sequence (DNA): TGTGCCAGCAGCCCTCTCAAGTCAGGGGCTCGGACCGGGGAGCTGTTTTTT. The encoded protein is CASSPLKSGARTGELFF.

CDR3: CASSPGGTSGGPYNEQFF. As DNA, the CDR3 is TGTGCCAGCAGCCCAGGGGGGACTAGCGGGGGGCCGTACAATGAGCAGTTCTTC. The rearrangement links TRBV7-9 to TRBJ2-1; 15 bases align to TRBD2. CDR3 size: 18 residues. The junction had 9 bases not matched to a gene; V was cut back by 5 bases and J by 4 bases. Per the germline V gene, CDR1 is SEHNR and CDR2 is FQNEAQ (reference sequence).

This sequence joins TRBV7-2 and TRBJ1-2; 7 bases match TRBD1. CDR1 and CDR2 from the germline V gene are SGHTA and FQGNSA. The CDR3 extends over 15 amino acids. J was trimmed by 2 bases and V by 0 bases; bases with no gene match: 3. The CDR3 bases are TGTGCCAGCAGCTTAGCCTCCAGGGGGAACTATGGCTACACCTTC. Translating it yields CASSLASRGNYGYTF. The variable domain in full, with the rest retrieved from reference TRBV7-2 and TRBJ1-2, is GAGVSQSPSNKVTEKGKDVELRCDPISGHTALYWYRQSLGQGLEFLIYFQGNSAPDKSGLPSDRFSAERTGGSVSTLTIQRTQQEDSAVYLCASSLASRGNYGYTFGSGTRLTVV.

The V and J genes are TRBV10-1 and TRBJ1-1; D perhaps matches TRBD1 (6 bases). Germline values: CDR1 WNHNN, CDR2 SYGVQD (reference sequence). The length of the CDR3 is 13 residues. Trimming pared 10 bases from V and 3 bases from J, leaving 15 bases between. DNA for the CDR3: TGCGCCACCCGGGGCGGACAGTACACTGAAGCTTTCTTT. It yields the protein CATRGGQYTEAFF.

The chain couples TRBV21-1 to TRBJ2-3; the listed D gene, TRBD1, was not tested against the DNA. TRBV21-1 has pseudogene status. This CDR3 has 11 amino acids. CDR3 sequence: CASMSSGTQYF. In nucleotides, the CDR3 is TGTGCCAGCATGAGCTCAGGGACGCAGTATTTT.

The CDR3 DNA reads TGCAGCGTTGAGACTCGGCGGGGGGTCTCCGAGCAGTACTTC. It codes for CSVETRRGVSEQYF. The gene calls are TRBV29-1 and TRBJ2-7; 8 bases are shared with TRBD2. J gave up 6 bases and V 3 bases, and 10 bases lay outside the gene matches. In germline, CDR1 is SQVTM, CDR2 ANQGSEA. CDR3 length equals 14 residues.